These 10 T cell receptor beta chains were all obtained from the same sample, sequenced in a study of shared clonotypes between healthy human individuals. Data came from immunoSEQ multiplex PCR; TCRdb stores just in-frame clones and leaves some out. The profile shows about 2 million clones, 90% to 95% of them singletons. The material sequenced was naive CD4+ T cells sorted from blood. Subset: CD45RA+ positively selected. These receptors came from a man aged 18 to 29 in good health.

CDR3 DNA: TGTGCCAGCAGCACAGGACAGGGCGGCGGTGAAAAACTGTTTTTT. Translating gives CASSTGQGGGEKLFF. This chain uses TRBV7-8 with TRBJ1-4; 8 nucleotides match TRBD1. The CDR3 runs to 15 residues. The V and J ends lost 5 bases and 7 bases, in that order; junction bases with no gene match: 9. Germline CDR1 and CDR2: SGHVS and FQNEAQ.

The chain has TRBV28 and TRBJ2-4; 7 nucleotides align to TRBD1. Per germline, CDR1 MDHEN and CDR2 SYDVKM. V lost 7 bases and J lost 0; bases outside the gene matches: 9. This CDR3 region has 16 residues. Here the CDR3 reads CASTPTGFQAKNIQYF. The CDR3 nucleotides are TGTGCCAGCACCCCGACAGGGTTTCAAGCCAAAAACATTCAGTACTTC.

The V call is TRBV5-4, the J call TRBJ2-7; TRBD2 agrees at 9 bases. There are 14 residues in the CDR3. With 0 bases clipped from V and 4 bases from J, the junction kept 2 bases outside the gene matches. Germline CDR1 is SGHNT and CDR2 is YYREEE (reference sequence). The CDR3, as DNA: TGTGCCAGCAGCTTGGCGGCGGGGGGGTACGAGCAGTACTTC. Translated: CASSLAAGGYEQYF.

Only one count was recorded for this clone. The chain couples TRBV21-1 to TRBJ2-7. TRBV21-1 is annotated as a pseudogene. The CDR3 sequence is 14 residues long. The CDR3 loop reads CASSKEAAHYEQYF. Here the CDR3 DNA reads TGTGCCAGCAGCAAAGAGGCAGCTCACTACGAGCAGTACTTC.

The chain links TRBV25-1 to TRBJ2-5, with TRBD1 matching over 8 bases. The J segment lost 7 bases and the V segment lost 3 bases, leaving 7 bases of the junction unmatched. This CDR3 comprises 14 residues. Per germline, CDR1 MGHDK and CDR2 SYGVNS. Here the CDR3 reads CASSDSTGGVTQYF. The CDR3 nucleotides read TGTGCCAGCAGTGATTCTACAGGGGGAGTGACCCAGTACTTC. Full variable domain (remainder filled in from reference TRBV25-1 and TRBJ2-5): EADIYQTPRYLVIGTGKKITLECSQTMGHDKMYWYQQDPGMELHLIHYSYGVNSTEKGDLSSESTVSRIRTEHFPLTLESARPSHTSQYLCASSDSTGGVTQYFGPGTRLLVL.

In the case of this clone: This same CDR3 is encoded by further DNA sequences in the sample. V and J are TRBV2 and TRBJ1-1, with no clear D. V was shortened by 6 bases and J by 0 bases, with 8 bases between the two germline ends. The CDR3 sequence is 13 residues long. Germline CDR1 and CDR2: SNHLY and FYNNEI. The CDR3, as DNA: TGTGCCAGCAGAGGCCAGATGAACACTGAAGCTTTCTTT. As protein: CASRGQMNTEAFF.

The sample holds one count of this clone. The chain combines TRBV5-6 with TRBJ1-4; the D gene is possibly TRBD1 (5 bases). V lost 1 base and J lost 7, with 14 bases in between. The CDR3 length is 15 residues. The germline CDR1 and CDR2 sequences are SGHDT and YYEEEE. The CDR3 loop reads CASSLFLGAIEKLFF. The CDR3 nucleotides are TGTGCCAGCAGCTTGTTCTTAGGGGCGATTGAAAAACTGTTTTTT.

The chain uses TRBV2 and TRBJ2-1, with 10 bases lining up with TRBD1. The CDR3 has 15 residues. V gave up 6 bases and J gave up 3 bases; unmatched junction bases: 5. Germline loops: CDR1 SNHLY, CDR2 FYNNEI. CDR3 sequence reads: CASSDRTGGYNEQFF. CDR3 nucleotides: TGTGCCAGCAGCGATAGGACAGGGGGCTACAATGAGCAGTTCTTC.

In this sample, this clone turned up once. J is TRBJ1-2 and V is TRBV15; D is unresolved. Germline loops: CDR1 LNHNV, CDR2 YYDKDF (reference sequence). CDR3 length: 13 amino acids. V was clipped by 0 bases and J by 8 bases, with 10 bases between them. DNA of the CDR3: TGTGCCACCAGCAGAGAACCCGCGGGGGGCTACACCTTC. Translation: CATSREPAGGYTF.

The chain has TRBV6-4 and TRBJ2-7; TRBD1 agrees at 10 bases. The J segment lost 3 bases and the V segment lost 8 bases, leaving 13 bases of the junction unmatched. The germline V gene has CDR1 MRHNA and CDR2 SNTAGT. This CDR3 contains 16 residues. The DNA for the CDR3 is TGTGCCAGCGGTGGACAGGGGGAGGTCTGTGACTACGAGCAGTACTTC. Amino acids: CASGGQGEVCDYEQYF.